This T cell receptor (beta chain) was sequenced for a study of OX40 agonist ivuxolimab in advanced cancers. TCRdb keeps only in-frame clones here, not all; method: immunoSEQ multiplex PCR. The profile shows 60,000 to 80,000 clones, over 75% of them singletons. The source was CD4+ or CD8+ T cells sorted from blood, collected in a trial of the OX40 agonist ivuxolimab. The TCR originated in an adult with an advanced solid tumor such as melanoma, head and neck, liver or kidney cancer.

Here the CDR3 DNA reads TGCGCCAGCAGCCAAGACCAGGGGATACTCACTCGGGAAAAACTGTTTTTT. Amino acids: CASSQDQGILTREKLFF. The chain recombines TRBV4-1 with TRBJ1-4; tentatively, D is TRBD1 (6 bases). In germline, CDR1 is MGHRA, CDR2 YSYEKL. V was pared by 0 bases and J by 8 bases, with 19 bases between. The CDR3 totals 17 residues.